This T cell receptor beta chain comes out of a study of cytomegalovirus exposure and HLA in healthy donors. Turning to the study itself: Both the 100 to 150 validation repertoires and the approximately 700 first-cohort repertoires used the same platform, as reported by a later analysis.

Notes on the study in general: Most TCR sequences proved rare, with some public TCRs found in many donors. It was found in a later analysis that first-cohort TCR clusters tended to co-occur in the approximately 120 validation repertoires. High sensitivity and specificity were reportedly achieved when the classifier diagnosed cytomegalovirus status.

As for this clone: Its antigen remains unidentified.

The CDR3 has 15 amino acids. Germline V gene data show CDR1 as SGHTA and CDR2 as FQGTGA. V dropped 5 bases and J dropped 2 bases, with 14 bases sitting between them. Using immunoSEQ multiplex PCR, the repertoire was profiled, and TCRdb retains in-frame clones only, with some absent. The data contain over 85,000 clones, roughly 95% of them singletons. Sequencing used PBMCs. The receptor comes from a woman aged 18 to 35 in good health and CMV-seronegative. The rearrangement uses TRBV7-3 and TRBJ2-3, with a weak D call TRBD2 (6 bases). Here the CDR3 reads CASSTPGDPTDTQYF. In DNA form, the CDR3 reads TGTGCCAGCAGCACCCCGGGGGACCCCACAGATACGCAGTATTTT.